The subject of this entry is one T cell receptor (beta chain). Its cognate antigen is unknown. Sequencing relied on a cDNA template that was reverse transcribed from extracted RNA. The table came from immunoSEQ multiplex PCR; TCRdb's copy has only in-frame clones and leaves some out. This sample yields about 140,000 clones, of which roughly nine tenths are seen a single time; less than 15% belongs to the top ten. The data were obtained in a study of CD8+ T cells in alopecia areata. Study background: Twice a day, 5 to 10 mg of oral tofacitinib was administered to treated patients. Tofacitinib continued for 6 to 18 months and was then withheld for 6 months. Whole-study results and caveats: Scalp samples also yield sequences of resident alphabeta T cells from normal skin. The treated group had a single nonresponder, limiting CD8+ expansion-response conclusions.

Treatment of the sample: oral pan-JAK inhibitor, 5-10 mg twice daily. Looked up from germline, CDR1 is SGDLS and CDR2 is YYNGEE. Deletions cut 6 bases from V and 2 bases from J, with 16 bases between. This CDR3 has 15 residues. The TCR sequence derives from a human donor with alopecia areata. The chain joins TRBV9 to TRBJ2-3; D perhaps matches TRBD2 (6 bases). Source: CD8+ T cells sorted from blood, taken at week 4, from a patient treated with tofacitinib. The CDR3 DNA reads as TGTGCCAGCACCCTCGGGGACTTTCCCACAGATACGCAGTATTTT. This sequence encodes CASTLGDFPTDTQYF.